The 2 T cell receptor beta chains in this list originate from one sample, sequenced in a study of Graves' ophthalmopathy and Graves' hyperthyroidism. Amplification of the TCR beta CDR3 regions used RNA transcripts (as template). Second-round multiplex PCR came after a first-round RT-PCR that employed HTBI primers. TCRdb reprocessed the multiplex PCR reads via MiXCR and lists one record per CDR3 protein. The table lists 600,000 to 650,000 distinct CDR3 sequences, 22% of them singletons, with approximately 7% in the top ten. The sequenced material came from peripheral blood. These receptors all stem from a woman aged 18-30 years with stable Graves' hyperthyroidism. Some clones in this sample may be carry-over from other donors' samples.

The table lists this clonotype with many counts. This sequence joins TRBV5-1 and TRBJ1-2; 8 bases fit TRBD1. Per the germline V gene, CDR1 is SGHRS and CDR2 is YFSETQ. The CDR3 is 14 residues long. With V trimmed by 4 bases and J by 6 bases, 8 bases remained unmatched. Written as DNA, the CDR3 is TGCGCCAGCAGCCCACGAACGACAGGGGATGGCTACACCTTC. Residues: CASSPRTTGDGYTF. Combining the CDR3 with reference TRBV5-1 and TRBJ1-2 gives the whole variable domain KAGVTQTPRYLIKTRGQQVTLSCSPISGHRSVSWYQQTPGQGLQFLFEYFSETQRNKGNFPGRFSGRQFSNSRSEMNVSTLELGDSALYLCASSPRTTGDGYTFGSGTRLTVV.

A few counts support this clonotype. One end of the junction fails to match germline, which may point to a read error. The chain joins TRBV20-1 to TRBJ2-7; D is tentatively TRBD1 or TRBD2 (5 bases each). The CDR3 covers 14 residues. Germline lookup yields CDR1 DFQATT and CDR2 SNEGSKA (reference sequence). The CDR3, as DNA: TGCAGTGCCAGAGGGGCAGGGTTGATGAGGGAGCAGTACTTC. It is translated as CSARGAGLMREQYF.